These 28 T cell receptor beta chains were all obtained from the same sample, sequenced in a study of cytomegalovirus exposure and HLA in healthy donors. PCR used 60 Vbeta primers and 13 Jbeta primers. Here immunoSEQ multiplex PCR was the method, and the copy in TCRdb shows in-frame clones only, minus some. The table shows 150,000 or so clones, with around 76% occurring only once. The source material was PBMCs. The origin of the receptors is a man in his forties in good health and CMV-seronegative.

The CDR3 DNA reads as TGTGCCAGCAGACGGCAGGGGCCCAGCTCCTACGAGCAGTACTTC. Translation: CASRRQGPSSYEQYF. This chain joins TRBV5-6 and TRBJ2-7; a weak D match, TRBD1 (6 bases). Germline CDR1 is SGHDT and CDR2 is YYEEEE. The V and J ends lost 5 bases and 0 bases respectively, with 15 bases between them. CDR3 length equals 15 residues.

CDR3 DNA sequence: TGTGCCAGCAGTCCAACACTAGCGGGAGTCCCCCCCTACGAGCAGTACTTC. This gives the protein CASSPTLAGVPPYEQYF. The chain links TRBV9 to TRBJ2-7, with 11 positions matching TRBD2. With V trimmed by 5 bases and J by 2 bases, 12 bases remained unmatched. CDR1 and CDR2 (germline): SGDLS, YYNGEE. The CDR3 covers 17 residues.

The V gene is TRBV27, the J gene TRBJ2-2, with D maybe TRBD1 (7 bases). Looked up from germline, CDR1 is MNHEY and CDR2 is SMNVEV (reference sequence). The V end lost 1 base, the J end lost 4 bases, and 10 bases lay between the germline ends. This CDR3 is built from 15 residues. CDR3 bases: TGTGCCAGCAGTTTATATCAGGGGGGCACCGGGGAGCTGTTTTTT. Translation: CASSLYQGGTGELFF.

V gene TRBV19 combines with J gene TRBJ1-3; D not resolved. V lost 3 bases and J 3 bases, leaving 3 bases between the germline ends. The germline V gene encodes CDR1 LNHDA and CDR2 SQIVND (reference sequence). The CDR3 runs 12 residues. The CDR3 DNA is TGTGCCAGTAGTATTTATGGAAACACCATATATTTT. Protein sequence: CASSIYGNTIYF.

V gene TRBV5-4 combines with J gene TRBJ1-2; no clear D. This CDR3 spans 15 amino acids. Between the trimmed V and J ends, which lost 0 bases and 7 bases, there was a span of 16 bases. Germline V gives CDR1 SGHNT, CDR2 YYREEE (reference sequence). CDR3 in amino acids: CASSLAAGQMGGYTF. DNA for the CDR3: TGTGCCAGCAGCTTGGCCGCGGGTCAGATGGGTGGCTACACCTTC.

V and J are TRBV7-9 and TRBJ2-1; 7 nucleotides agree with TRBD2. Germline lookup yields CDR1 SEHNR and CDR2 FQNEAQ (reference sequence). The length of the CDR3 is 18 residues. The V and J ends lost 1 base and 4 bases, in that order; junction bases with no gene match: 13. CDR3 protein: CASSLEGIVSSGYNEQFF. The CDR3 DNA reads as TGTGCCAGCAGCTTAGAGGGTATCGTGTCTAGCGGATACAATGAGCAGTTCTTC.

The rearrangement uses TRBV30 and TRBJ1-3; D gene ambiguous. Trimming pared 0 bases from V and 0 bases from J, leaving 12 bases between. Per germline, CDR1 GTSNPN and CDR2 SVGIG (reference sequence). The CDR3 runs to 16 residues. This CDR3 reads CAWSVRGVLSGNTIYF. The CDR3 bases are TGTGCCTGGAGTGTACGCGGGGTTCTCTCTGGAAACACCATATATTTT.

In this sample, this clone turned up once. The chain joins TRBV25-1 to TRBJ1-2; no clear D gene. Trimming stripped 6 bases from V and 2 bases from J, with 10 bases between. CDR1 and CDR2 from the germline V gene are MGHDK and SYGVNS. The CDR3 is 13 residues long. Here the CDR3 DNA reads TGTGCCAGCAGCGAGGCGGGAAACTATGGCTACACCTTC. It encodes CASSEAGNYGYTF.

This chain joins TRBV2 and TRBJ1-5; weak D call: TRBD1 (5 bases). The CDR3 spans 15 residues. Trimming shortened V by 3 bases and J by 5 bases, and 14 bases separated the two germline ends. Germline CDR1 SNHLY, CDR2 FYNNEI. The CDR3 coding sequence is TGTGCCAGCAGTGAGGAAGGGGAGGCATATCAGCCCCAGCATTTT. Translation gives CASSEEGEAYQPQHF. Full variable domain (missing parts from reference TRBV2 and TRBJ1-5): EPEVTQTPSHQVTQMGQEVILRCVPISNHLYFYWYRQILGQKVEFLVSFYNNEISEKSEIFDDQFSVERPDGSNFTLKIRSTKLEDSAMYFCASSEEGEAYQPQHFGDGTRLSIL.

This sequence joins TRBV4-2 and TRBJ2-2; TRBD2 aligns across 10 bases. In germline, CDR1 is LGHNA, CDR2 YNFKEQ. This CDR3 comprises 18 residues. V gave up 4 bases and J gave up 4 bases; unmatched junction bases: 12. The CDR3 region is CASSRDGLAGVTTGELFF. The CDR3 DNA sequence: TGTGCCAGCAGCCGAGACGGCCTAGCGGGAGTAACCACCGGGGAGCTGTTTTTT.

The chain has TRBV5-1 and TRBJ2-7; 7 nucleotides agree with TRBD1. J lost 5 bases, V lost 4 bases, and 3 bases had no gene match. Germline CDR1 and CDR2: SGHRS and YFSETQ. The CDR3 runs to 12 residues. The CDR3 spells CASSNQGDEQYF. Here the CDR3 DNA reads TGCGCCAGCAGCAACCAGGGGGACGAGCAGTACTTC.

This clone was recorded only once. The V call is TRBV7-3, the J call TRBJ1-2; D perhaps matches TRBD1 (6 bases). The CDR3 sequence is 14 residues long. The germline gives CDR1 SGHTA, CDR2 FQGTGA. The V and J ends lost 5 bases and 8 bases respectively, with 18 bases between them. CDR3 coding DNA: TGTGCCAGCAGCCCGGGACAATTCCGGAACGGCTACACCTTC. It translates to CASSPGQFRNGYTF.

This chain joins TRBV9 and TRBJ1-2, with D possibly matching TRBD1 (5 bases). The V gene's germline CDR1 is SGDLS and CDR2 YYNGEE. V lost 4 bases and J 8 bases, leaving 15 bases between the germline ends. This CDR3 spans 13 amino acids. The DNA for the CDR3 is TGTGCCAGCAGCCCCGGGGGGACCCCGGGCTACACCTTC. Translating gives CASSPGGTPGYTF.

DNA for the CDR3: TGTGCCAGCAGTGAAATGGGCCTCACGGCCCAGCATTTT. It encodes CASSEMGLTAQHF. The rearrangement joins TRBV28 to TRBJ1-5, with no clear D. The V and J ends lost 5 bases and 11 bases respectively, with 16 bases between them. The length of the CDR3 is 13 residues. Germline V lookup: CDR1 MDHEN, CDR2 SYDVKM.

The J gene is TRBJ1-1, the V gene TRBV5-4; no clear D. Trimming removed 0 bases at V and 1 base at J, with 10 bases between. The germline gives CDR1 SGHNT, CDR2 YYREEE (reference sequence). This CDR3 region has 15 residues. The CDR3 sequence is CASSLDPMANTEAFF. The CDR3 DNA follows: TGTGCCAGCAGCTTGGATCCCATGGCGAACACTGAAGCTTTCTTT.

This chain links TRBV5-5 with TRBJ1-5; D is unresolved. V gave up 0 bases and J gave up 9 bases, with 13 bases separating them. In germline, CDR1 is SGHKS, CDR2 YYEKEE (reference sequence). This CDR3 spans 14 amino acids. The CDR3, as DNA: TGTGCCAGCAGCTTGGGAGGGTCCCTTGTGCCCCAGCATTTT. It translates to CASSLGGSLVPQHF.

The chain couples TRBV29-1 to TRBJ1-5, with 9 bases matching TRBD1. Germline lookup yields CDR1 SQVTM and CDR2 ANQGSEA. Losses at the gene ends were 4 bases for V and 2 bases for J; bases not matched to a gene: 0. The CDR3 consists of 13 residues. The CDR3 is CSVGDRGNQPQHF. The CDR3 coding sequence is TGCAGCGTTGGGGACAGGGGCAATCAGCCCCAGCATTTT.

The genes are TRBV7-8 and TRBJ2-7, with 8 bases fitting TRBD2. This CDR3 is 18 amino acids long. Germline V gene sequence: CDR1 SGHVS, CDR2 FQNEAQ. V was clipped by 2 bases and J by 0 bases; unmatched bases: 12. The CDR3 sequence is CASSLSPSISGSSYEQYV. In nucleotides, the CDR3 is TGTGCCAGCAGCTTAAGCCCTTCGATCAGCGGGAGCTCCTACGAGCAGTACGTC.

The chain combines TRBV7-2 with TRBJ2-5, with no clear D. Germline CDR1 is SGHTA and CDR2 is FQGNSA. This CDR3 comprises 13 residues. Trimming left V 2 bases short and J 2 bases short, with 6 bases between. CDR3 amino acids: CASSLSFQETQYF. In nucleotides, the CDR3 is TGTGCCAGCAGCTTAAGCTTTCAAGAGACCCAGTACTTC.

The chain uses TRBV7-9 and TRBJ2-7; the D gene is possibly TRBD2 (7 bases). The CDR3 is made up of 17 amino acids. Germline V lookup: CDR1 SEHNR, CDR2 FQNEAQ (reference sequence). Trimming cost V 4 bases and J 2 bases, with 21 bases left between them. CDR3 residues: CASSWGRGGRGTYEQYF. CDR3 coding DNA: TGTGCCAGCAGCTGGGGGCGGGGAGGGCGGGGAACCTACGAGCAGTACTTC. The full variable domain, rest sourced from reference TRBV7-9 and TRBJ2-7, is DTGVSQNPRHKITKRGQNVTFRCDPISEHNRLYWYRQTLGQGPEFLTYFQNEAQLEKSRLLSDRFSAERPKGSFSTLEIQRTEQGDSAMYLCASSWGRGGRGTYEQYFGPGTRLTVT.

Here the CDR3 reads CASSGAGGQGTYEQYV. The DNA for the CDR3 is TGTGCCAGCAGCGGTGCCGGGGGACAGGGCACCTACGAGCAGTACGTC. This chain joins TRBV21-1 and TRBJ2-7; TRBD1 is the table's D call and was not checked against the DNA. TRBV21-1 has pseudogene status. CDR3 length: 16 amino acids.

The chain couples TRBV9 to TRBJ2-5; D not resolved. The germline V gene has CDR1 SGDLS and CDR2 YYNGEE. V dropped 4 bases and J dropped 0 bases, with 10 bases sitting between them. CDR3 length: 14 amino acids. The CDR3 region has the DNA TGTGCCAGCAGCAAACAGCCGTACCAAGAGACCCAGTACTTC. This codes for CASSKQPYQETQYF.

The chain employs TRBV7-2 and TRBJ2-5; 8 bases fit TRBD2. CDR1 is SGHTA and CDR2 is FQGNSA in the germline V gene. The CDR3 extends over 14 amino acids. Trimming removed 3 bases from V and 5 bases from J; junction bases left unmatched: 5. The CDR3 is CASSFNREGETQYF. The CDR3 nucleotides are TGTGCCAGCAGCTTCAATCGGGAGGGGGAGACCCAGTACTTC.

The V call is TRBV7-9, the J call TRBJ1-1, with D perhaps matching TRBD1 (6 bases). CDR1 SEHNR and CDR2 FQNEAQ come from the germline V gene (reference sequence). This CDR3 is built from 14 residues. Between the trimmed V and J ends, which lost 5 bases and 1 base, there was a span of 11 bases. The chain's CDR3 is CASSHRERNTEAFF. CDR3 DNA sequence: TGTGCCAGCAGCCACAGGGAAAGGAACACTGAAGCTTTCTTT.

The J gene is TRBJ2-5, the V gene TRBV27, with 11 bases identical to TRBD1. With 7 bases clipped from V and 5 bases from J, the junction kept 9 bases outside the gene matches. This CDR3 spans 15 amino acids. CDR1 is MNHEY and CDR2 is SMNVEV in the germline V gene (reference sequence). CDR3 nucleotide sequence: TGTGCCAGCACCAAACTCGGGACAGGGGGTGAGACCCAGTACTTC. Translating gives CASTKLGTGGETQYF.

The chain links TRBV5-4 to TRBJ1-1; tentatively, D is TRBD1 (5 bases). Trimming cost V 5 bases and J 7 bases, with 15 bases left between them. Germline assignment: CDR1 SGHNT and CDR2 YYREEE (reference sequence). The CDR3 is 13 residues long. The CDR3 DNA reads TGTGCCAGCAGTCGGGGGAGGGAGGGTGAAGCTTTCTTT. Amino acids: CASSRGREGEAFF.

This chain connects TRBV6-1 to TRBJ1-5; maybe TRBD1 (6 bases). Trimming removed 4 bases at V and 6 bases at J, with 13 bases between. CDR3 length equals 14 residues. Germline V lookup: CDR1 MNHNS, CDR2 SASEGT. CDR3 protein: CASSGGGGGQPQHF. The CDR3 nucleotides are TGTGCCAGCAGTGGAGGGGGGGGTGGTCAGCCCCAGCATTTT.

The chain carries TRBV27 and TRBJ2-7; TRBD2 matches at 9 bases. Looked up from germline, CDR1 is MNHEY and CDR2 is SMNVEV (reference sequence). The CDR3 runs to 15 residues. The J segment lost 8 bases and the V segment lost 5 bases, leaving 13 bases of the junction unmatched. CDR3 sequence (DNA): TGTGCCAGCAGTACATTAGCGGGAGCCGGGGTAAAGCAGTACTTC. It translates to CASSTLAGAGVKQYF.